The sample holds a few counts of the clone carrying this TCR beta chain. Germline CDR1 and CDR2: SQVTM and ANQGSEA. J was trimmed by 5 bases and V by 7 bases; bases with no gene match: 16. The CDR3 is 15 amino acids. The data derive from a study of T-cell reconstitution after alpha-beta-depleted transplantation in children. Preparation of the TCRbeta library was carried out with unique molecular identifiers. TCRdb called the PCR reads again in MiXCR, with one record for every CDR3 protein. The data show about 610,000 distinct CDR3 sequences, with 10% to 13% seen just once and 4% held by the top ten. The TCR was taken from a human donor who donated a stem cell graft to a child with acute myeloid leukemia. This chain uses TRBV29-1 with TRBJ2-5; 7 positions agree with TRBD1. The input for sequencing was PBMCs from the stem cell graft donor, taken from the stem cell graft. Written as DNA, the CDR3 is TGCAGCGCTCGAAGGGCAGGGGGAATATGGGAGACCCAGTACTTC. Its translation is CSARRAGGIWETQYF.